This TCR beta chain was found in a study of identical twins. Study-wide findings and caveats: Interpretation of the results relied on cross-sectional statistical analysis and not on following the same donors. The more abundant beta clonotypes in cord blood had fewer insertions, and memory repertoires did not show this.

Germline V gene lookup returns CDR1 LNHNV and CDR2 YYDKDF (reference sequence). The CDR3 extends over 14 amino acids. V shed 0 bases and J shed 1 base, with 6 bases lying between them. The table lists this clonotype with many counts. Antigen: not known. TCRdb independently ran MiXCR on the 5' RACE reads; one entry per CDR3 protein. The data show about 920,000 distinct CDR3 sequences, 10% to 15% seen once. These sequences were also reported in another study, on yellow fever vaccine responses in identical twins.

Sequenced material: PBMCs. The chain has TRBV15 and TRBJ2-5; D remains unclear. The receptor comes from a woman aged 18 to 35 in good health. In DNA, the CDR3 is TGTGCCACCAGCAGAGAAGCTACCCAAGAGACCCAGTACTTC. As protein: CATSREATQETQYF.